A selection of T cell receptor beta chains follows, all from one sample in a study of T cells in Graves' hyperthyroidism and ophthalmopathy. One entry per CDR3 protein, called by TCRdb with MiXCR from the multiplex PCR reads. This repertoire shows hundreds of thousands of distinct CDR3 sequences, more than 12% found once; its top ten account for around 30%. What was sequenced was blood. These receptors were obtained from a man aged 50-59 years with Graves' ophthalmopathy. Both conserved end residues are part of each CDR3. A D gene is named only where the DNA matches it firmly. Size values are once, few and many counts, or a class for expanded clones, and some rows have none.

TRBJ2-3 . TRBV12-3/TRBV12-4 TRBD2 TGTGCCAGCAGTCCGTACGGACTAGCGGGAGGGCCCCCATCCAAAGATACGCAGTATTTT CASSPYGLAGGPPSKDTQYF
TRBJ2-5 few TRBV5-1 . TGCGCCAGCAGCTCCACAGGACCGCGACAAGAGACCCAGTACTTC CASSSTGPRQETQYF
TRBJ2-3 many TRBV7-8 TRBD2 TGTGCCAGCAGGCCTACTAGCGGGGGACGTGATACGCAGTATTTT CASRPTSGGRDTQYF
TRBJ2-5 many TRBV18 TRBD1 TGTGCCAGCTCACCCGCGCTGACAGGGGCAAAGACCCAGTACTTC CASSPALTGAKTQYF
TRBJ1-6 many TRBV3-1 . TGTGCCAGCAGCCAAGTCGGACGTAATAATTCACCCCTCCACTTT CASSQVGRNNSPLHF
TRBJ2-7 many TRBV28 . TGTGCTTTAAAACCAGGGACGGAGTCCTACGAGCAGTACTTC CALKPGTESYEQYF
TRBJ2-2 many TRBV5-1 . TGCGCCAGCAGCTTTCGGGGCGGGGCGAACACCGGGGAGCTGTTTTTT CASSFRGGANTGELFF
TRBJ2-2 many TRBV6-1 TRBD1 TGTGCCAGCAGTGATTTTACAGGGGGCCTCGGGGAGCTGTTTTTT CASSDFTGGLGELFF
TRBJ2-3 . TRBV12-3/TRBV12-4 TRBD1 TGTGCCAGCAGTCCTAACAGGGGACGGCCCGGGGGCACAGATACGCAGTATTTT CASSPNRGRPGGTDTQYF
TRBJ2-3 many TRBV20-1 . TGCAGTGCTAGTAGTTGGGACACTAGCACAGATACGCAGTATTTT CSASSWDTSTDTQYF
TRBJ2-3 many TRBV9 . TGTGCCAGCAGCGTAGACGGGGGTTCCAGCCGACTCACAGATACGCAGTATTTT CASSVDGGSSRLTDTQYF
TRBJ2-1 many TRBV28 . TGTGCCAGCAGTTTAGTGAAGGGGGAGCAGTTCTTC CASSLVKGEQFF
TRBJ1-1 many TRBV12-3/TRBV12-4 TRBD1 TGTGCCAGCAGTACGACAGGGCATGACACTGAAGCTTTCTTT CASSTTGHDTEAFF
TRBJ1-1 many TRBV5-5 TRBD1 TGTGCCAGCAGCTTACAGGGGACTGAAGCTTTCTTT CASSLQGTEAFF
TRBJ1-2 . TRBV5-1 . TGCGCCAGCAGCAGAAAGGCAGGGGCTGACTATGGCTACACCTTC CASSRKAGADYGYTF
TRBJ2-1 . TRBV20-1 . TGCAGTGCTAGATCCCGCGGCGGAACCTACAATGAGCAGTTCTTC CSARSRGGTYNEQFF
TRBJ1-1 few TRBV20-1 TRBD1 TGCAGTGCTAGAGATAAAGGACAGGGGGCATTTCCTGAAGCTTTCTTT CSARDKGQGAFPEAFF
TRBJ1-5 few TRBV3-1 TRBD1 TGTGCCAGCAGCCAGTACAGGGGATGGGATCAGCCCCAGCATTTT CASSQYRGWDQPQHF
TRBJ2-1 . TRBV5-6 TRBD1 TGTGCCAGCAGCTCAGACAGGGTTTACGATGAGCAGTTCTTC CASSSDRVYDEQFF
TRBJ2-7 many TRBV20-1 TRBD1 TGCAGTGCTACTGGACAGGTCTACGAGCAGTACTTC CSATGQVYEQYF
TRBJ2-1 . TRBV29-1 . TGCGGCGTTGGAGTAAGCTCCTACAATGAGCAGTTCTTC CGVGVSSYNEQFF
TRBJ1-2 few TRBV4-2 . TGTGCCAGCAGCCAAGATTGGGGCGGGACCCCACGCTATGGCTACACCTTC CASSQDWGGTPRYGYTF
TRBJ2-7 many TRBV11-2 TRBD2 TGTGCCAGCAGCCTAGCGGGAGTAGCGGAGCAGTACTTC CASSLAGVAEQYF
TRBJ2-3 many TRBV12-3/TRBV12-4 TRBD1 TGTGCCAGCAGTCCCACCGGACAGGGCTTTAGCACAGATACGCAGTATTTT CASSPTGQGFSTDTQYF
TRBJ2-7 . TRBV24-1 TRBD1 TGTGCCACCAGTGTCGGACAGGGAGCCTCCTACGAGCAGTACTTC CATSVGQGASYEQYF
TRBJ1-5 many TRBV16 . TGTGCCAGCAGCCAATCCAACGGGGTGCAGCCCCAGCATTTT CASSQSNGVQPQHF
TRBJ2-3 . TRBV20-1 TRBD2 TGCAGTGCCGGCGGGGTGCGGGAGGGCATAGATACGCAGTATTTT CSAGGVREGIDTQYF
TRBJ1-2 many TRBV29-1 . TGCAGCGTTGGCCAGAACAGGGTTTATGGCTACACCTTC CSVGQNRVYGYTF
TRBJ1-1 many TRBV11-3 . TGTGCCAGCAGCTTAGCGGCACGGGGGTTTGGGAACACTGAAGCTTTCTTT CASSLAARGFGNTEAFF
TRBJ1-2 . TRBV15 TRBD1 TGTGCCACCAGCAGAGATCTGGGACAGGCTCCCCGTGGCTACACCTTC CATSRDLGQAPRGYTF
TRBJ2-1 few TRBV2 TRBD1 TGTGCCAGCAGTCTCGCAGGGGGCCGTACCTACAATGAGCAGTTCTTC CASSLAGGRTYNEQFF
TRBJ2-7 . TRBV10-3 TRBD2 TGTGCCATCAGTGAGCCGCCGAAAGTAGCGGGATTAATTTACGAGCAGTACTTC CAISEPPKVAGLIYEQYF
TRBJ1-3 many TRBV4-2 . TGTGCCAGCAGCGGTAGCTCCTGGGGAAACACCATATATTTT CASSGSSWGNTIYF
TRBJ2-7 many TRBV28 . TGTGCCAGCAGGTTATCGGGCGGGGCGTACGAGCAGTACTTC CASRLSGGAYEQYF
TRBJ2-1 . TRBV29-1 . TGCAGCGTAGGGACGGCGAATCGGGGTGAGCAGTTCTTC CSVGTANRGEQFF
TRBJ2-2 many TRBV6-1 . TGTGCCAGCAGTGAGACTAGGCAGGAGCTGTTTTTT CASSETRQELFF
TRBJ1-1 many TRBV2 . TGTGCCAGCAGTGAAAGGGGTAGAGCGGACACTGAAGCTTTCTTT CASSERGRADTEAFF
TRBJ2-1 many TRBV27 . TGTGCCAGCAGTCCCGGGCCGGGTGGCACAGGTGAGCAGTTCTTC CASSPGPGGTGEQFF
TRBJ1-5 . TRBV6-5 . TGTGCCAGCAGTTTGGGTAGGGGGGGTTATCAGCCCCAGCATTTT CASSLGRGGYQPQHF
TRBJ1-5 many TRBV7-9 . TGTGCCAGCAGCTTTAGCAACAATCAGCCCCAGCATTTT CASSFSNNQPQHF
TRBJ2-1 many TRBV5-5 TRBD2 TGTGCCAGCAGCGGGACTGTAGCGGGAGGGCCCCAGTTCTTC CASSGTVAGGPQFF
TRBJ2-3 . TRBV20-1 . TGCAGTGCAGAAGTAGCGGATAGCACAGATACGCAGTATTTT CSAEVADSTDTQYF
TRBJ2-2 few TRBV5-1 TRBD2 TGCGCCAGCAGGCGGCGGGAGTCCACCGGGGAGCTGTTTTTT CASRRRESTGELFF
TRBJ2-2 few TRBV5-1 . TGCGCCAGCAGTCGCGTTCGTAACACCGGGGAGCTGTTTTTT CASSRVRNTGELFF
TRBJ2-5 few TRBV18 . TGTGCCAGCTCACCCGGACAACAACAAGAGACCCAGTACTTC CASSPGQQQETQYF
TRBJ2-1 many TRBV18 TRBD1 TGTGCCAGCTCAGTACAGGGGGCGGTACAGTTCTTC CASSVQGAVQFF
TRBJ1-1 many TRBV27 TRBD1 TGTGCCACCTACAGGGGCCCGAACACTGAAGCTTTCTTT CATYRGPNTEAFF
TRBJ2-3 many TRBV5-1 . TGCGCCAGCAGCTTGGAGTATAGCACAGATACGCAGTATTTT CASSLEYSTDTQYF
TRBJ2-3 . TRBV20-1 TRBD2 TGCAGTGCTTATACTAGCGGGAGGGGCACAGATACGCAGTATTTT CSAYTSGRGTDTQYF